A selection of T cell receptor beta chains follows, all from one sample in a study of T cells in tuberculosis. Method: immunoSEQ multiplex PCR; TCRdb's copy keeps in-frame clones and lacks some. The sample lists 88,000 or so clones, roughly 88% occurring once. Sequencing was carried out using CD1b-GMM tetramer-negative cells sorted from PBMCs. These TCRs come from an adult woman with latent tuberculosis. Each CDR3 is given without its conserved first and last residue.

V: TRBV30; length: 12; CDR3: AWPQEVRVQPQH
V: TRBV19; length: 10; CDR3: ASSPRIYGYT
V: TRBV13; length: 13; CDR3: ASSLGVSGANVLT
V: TRBV7-8; length: 13; CDR3: ASSLEAAVTAEAF
V: TRBV7-2; length: 13; CDR3: ASSLYGGSADTQY
V: TRBV9; length: 18; CDR3: ASSVASAPLAGDVADTQY
V: TRBV2; length: 13; CDR3: ASSEGLGDQETQY
V: TRBV6-5; length: 11; CDR3: ASSWAAQETQY
V: TRBV6-1; length: 13; CDR3: ASKPSGQGPYEQY
V: TRBV7-9; length: 14; CDR3: ASSPRDRGSTDTQY
V: TRBV5-4; length: 13; CDR3: ASSLGSGANTEAF
V: TRBV11-2; length: 10; CDR3: ASSGSSYEQY
V: TRBV19; length: 12; CDR3: ASSLTGVGTEAF
V: TRBV25-1; length: 15; CDR3: ASSEYRVGADFYGYT
V: TRBV2; length: 11; CDR3: ASRGSSYNEQF
V: TRBV7-9; length: 14; CDR3: ASSPRQGQEDTEAF
V: TRBV5-6; length: 12; CDR3: ASSYFSGTDTQY
V: TRBV19; length: 13; CDR3: ASSIEGTGIETQY
V: TRBV6-5; length: 12; CDR3: ASSYNNGGAEAF
V: TRBV5-1; length: 12; CDR3: ASSLSTTNEKLF
V: TRBV2; length: 11; CDR3: ASRQEPKETQY
V: TRBV2; length: 10; CDR3: ASSRGQYTQY
V: TRBV6-6; length: 13; CDR3: ASRLRGGEGETQY
V: TRBV19; length: 13; CDR3: ASSSGQGAGNTIY
V: TRBV25-1; length: 10; CDR3: ASSEPYIGYT
V: TRBV4-2; length: 16; CDR3: ASSHPGTLERSGNTIY
V: TRBV6-5; length: 10; CDR3: ASSYENSPLH
V: TRBV4-1; length: 14; CDR3: ASSQDHSGGFWGYT
V: TRBV28; length: 15; CDR3: ASSSNRGKGDDTEAF
V: TRBV7-2; length: 14; CDR3: ASSSLAGGRGETQY
V: TRBV6-1; length: 14; CDR3: ASSALAGGHEETQY
V: TRBV30; length: 11; CDR3: AWSISASGEQF
V: TRBV5-4; length: 14; CDR3: ASSINPDSRDQPQH
V: TRBV6-5; length: 12; CDR3: ATQPQAPNYGYT
V: TRBV29-1; length: 10; CDR3: SVDTGLDGYT
V: TRBV7-2; length: 13; CDR3: ASSRGRGQAPPLH
V: TRBV12-2; length: 13; CDR3: ASRPRDRAGTEAF
V: TRBV19; length: 10; CDR3: ASSPANYGYT
V: TRBV2; length: 11; CDR3: ASSYLYADTQY
V: TRBV7-2; length: 14; CDR3: ASSLEEAGGRNEQF
V: TRBV7-9; length: 13; CDR3: ASSAPGSAGNTIY
V: TRBV6-4; length: 12; CDR3: ASNDIPNFYGYT
V: TRBV6-6; length: 11; CDR3: ASMGRIQETQY
V: TRBV14; length: 14; CDR3: ASSQDVAGLYNEQF
V: TRBV19; length: 14; CDR3: ASSAPWTVFNYGYT
V: TRBV14; length: 13; CDR3: ASSQVFQGHSPLH
V: TRBV10-1; length: 12; CDR3: ASSQAGAGGEQY
V: TRBV6-1; length: 14; CDR3: ASSEAYGGGNTEAF
V: TRBV7-2; length: 14; CDR3: ASSLGAGANHNEQF
V: TRBV6-5; length: 13; CDR3: ASSYSREGNTEAF
V: TRBV6-5; length: 11; CDR3: ASTRGGPDEQF
V: TRBV27; length: 12; CDR3: ASRTGVSNQPQH
V: TRBV7-3; length: 15; CDR3: ASSLKGLGRNTGELF
V: TRBV2; length: 8; CDR3: ASRLTGYT
V: TRBV27; length: 14; CDR3: ASSLSGTGAYNEQF
V: TRBV5-6; length: 11; CDR3: ASSLGQIYGYT
V: TRBV19; length: 15; CDR3: ASSVPGLAIHTGELF